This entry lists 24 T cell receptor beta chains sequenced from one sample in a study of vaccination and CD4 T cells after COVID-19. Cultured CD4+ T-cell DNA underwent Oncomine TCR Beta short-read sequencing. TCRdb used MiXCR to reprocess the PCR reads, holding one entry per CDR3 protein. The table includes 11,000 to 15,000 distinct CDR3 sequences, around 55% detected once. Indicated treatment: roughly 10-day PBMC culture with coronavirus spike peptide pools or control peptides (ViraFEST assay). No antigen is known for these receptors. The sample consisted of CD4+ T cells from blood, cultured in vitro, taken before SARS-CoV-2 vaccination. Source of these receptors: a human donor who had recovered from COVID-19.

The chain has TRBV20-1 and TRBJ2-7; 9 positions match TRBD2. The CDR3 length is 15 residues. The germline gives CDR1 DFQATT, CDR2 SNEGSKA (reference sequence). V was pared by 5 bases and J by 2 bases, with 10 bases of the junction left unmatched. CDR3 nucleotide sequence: TGCAGTGCTCGTTCCGGGGGCGGGAGGGCCTACGAGCAGTACTTC. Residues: CSARSGGGRAYEQYF.

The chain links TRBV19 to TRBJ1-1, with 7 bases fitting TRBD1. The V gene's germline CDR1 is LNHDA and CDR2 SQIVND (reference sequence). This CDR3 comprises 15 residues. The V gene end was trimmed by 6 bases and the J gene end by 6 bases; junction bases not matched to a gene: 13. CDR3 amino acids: CASSGQAVLRAEAFF. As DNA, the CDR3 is TGTGCCAGTAGCGGACAGGCAGTTCTCAGGGCTGAAGCTTTCTTT.

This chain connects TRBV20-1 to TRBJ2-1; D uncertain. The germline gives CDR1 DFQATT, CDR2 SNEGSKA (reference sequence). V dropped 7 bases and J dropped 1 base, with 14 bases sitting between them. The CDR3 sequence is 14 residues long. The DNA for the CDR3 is TGCAGTGGGCAAGAGAGTTCTTCCTACAATGAGCAGTTCTTC. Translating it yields CSGQESSSYNEQFF.

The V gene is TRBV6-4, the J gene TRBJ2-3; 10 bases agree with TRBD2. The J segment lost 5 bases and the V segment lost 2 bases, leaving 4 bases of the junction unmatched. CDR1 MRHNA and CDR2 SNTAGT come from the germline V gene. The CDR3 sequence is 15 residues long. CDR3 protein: CASSDGPSGGDTQYF. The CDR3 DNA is TGTGCCAGCAGTGACGGGCCTAGCGGGGGAGATACGCAGTATTTT.

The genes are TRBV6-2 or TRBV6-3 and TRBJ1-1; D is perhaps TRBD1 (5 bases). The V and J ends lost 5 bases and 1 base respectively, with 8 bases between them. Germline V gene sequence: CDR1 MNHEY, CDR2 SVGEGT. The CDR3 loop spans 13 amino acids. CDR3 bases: TGTGCCAGCAGTCCCGGACAGAACACTGAAGCTTTCTTT. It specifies CASSPGQNTEAFF.

The CDR3 nucleotides read TGTGCCAGCAGCCCCCGGGAATCCGCTGCTACGCAGTATTTT. Amino acid sequence: CASSPRESAATQYF. The rearrangement links TRBV9 to TRBJ2-3, with D maybe TRBD2 (5 bases). Germline V gives CDR1 SGDLS, CDR2 YYNGEE. CDR3 length equals 14 residues. V was cut by 4 bases and J by 8 bases, with 17 bases left in between. The full variable domain, in which reference TRBV9 and TRBJ2-3 provide the parts outside the CDR3, is DSGVTQTPKHLITATGQRVTLRCSPRSGDLSVYWYQQSLDQGLQFLIQYYNGEERAKGNILERFSAQQFPDLHSELNLSSLELGDSALYFCASSPRESAATQYFGPGTRLTVL.

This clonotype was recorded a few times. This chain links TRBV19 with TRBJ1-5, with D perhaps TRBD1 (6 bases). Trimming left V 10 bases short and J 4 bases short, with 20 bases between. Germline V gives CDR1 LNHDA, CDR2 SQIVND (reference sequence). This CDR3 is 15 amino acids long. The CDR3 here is CATKFDRSSNQPQHF. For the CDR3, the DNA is TGTGCCACTAAGTTTGACAGGAGCAGTAATCAGCCCCAGCATTTT.

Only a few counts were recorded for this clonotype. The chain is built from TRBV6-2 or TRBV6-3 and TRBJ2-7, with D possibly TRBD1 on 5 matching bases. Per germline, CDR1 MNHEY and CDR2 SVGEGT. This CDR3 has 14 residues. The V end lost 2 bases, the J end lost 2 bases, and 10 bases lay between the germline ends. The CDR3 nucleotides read TGTGCCAGCAGTTACAGGGGTACCACCTACGAGCAGTACTTC. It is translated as CASSYRGTTYEQYF.

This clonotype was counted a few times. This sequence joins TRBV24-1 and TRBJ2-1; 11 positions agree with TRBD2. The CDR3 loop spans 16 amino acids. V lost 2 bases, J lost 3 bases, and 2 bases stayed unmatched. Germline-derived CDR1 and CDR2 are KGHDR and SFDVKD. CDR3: CATSDSGTSGYNEQFF. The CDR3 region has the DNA TGTGCCACCAGTGATTCCGGGACTAGCGGCTACAATGAGCAGTTCTTC.

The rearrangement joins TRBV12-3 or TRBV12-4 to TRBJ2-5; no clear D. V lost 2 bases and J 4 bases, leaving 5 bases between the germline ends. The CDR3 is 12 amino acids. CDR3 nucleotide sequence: TGTGCCAGCAGTTTACTCGGAGAGACCCAGTACTTC. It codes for CASSLLGETQYF.

CDR3 amino acids: CASSGRLAGSYEQYF. Written as DNA, the CDR3 is TGTGCCAGCTCCGGGAGGCTAGCGGGCTCCTACGAGCAGTACTTC. The chain links TRBV19 to TRBJ2-7; 8 bases line up with TRBD2. CDR1 and CDR2 from the germline V gene are LNHDA and SQIVND (reference sequence). There are 15 residues in the CDR3. The V and J ends lost 9 bases and 0 bases, in that order; junction bases with no gene match: 10.

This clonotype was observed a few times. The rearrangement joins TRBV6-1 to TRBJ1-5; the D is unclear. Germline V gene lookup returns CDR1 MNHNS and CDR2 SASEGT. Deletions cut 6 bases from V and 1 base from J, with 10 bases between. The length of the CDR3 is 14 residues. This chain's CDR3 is CASSPGSSNQPQHF. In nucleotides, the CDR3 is TGTGCCAGCAGCCCCGGGTCGAGCAATCAGCCCCAGCATTTT.

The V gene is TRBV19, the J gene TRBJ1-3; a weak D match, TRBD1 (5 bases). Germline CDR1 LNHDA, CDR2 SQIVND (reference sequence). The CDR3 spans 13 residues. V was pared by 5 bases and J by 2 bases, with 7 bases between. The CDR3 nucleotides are TGTGCCAGTAGTGTGGGACCTGGAAACACCATATATTTT. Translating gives CASSVGPGNTIYF.

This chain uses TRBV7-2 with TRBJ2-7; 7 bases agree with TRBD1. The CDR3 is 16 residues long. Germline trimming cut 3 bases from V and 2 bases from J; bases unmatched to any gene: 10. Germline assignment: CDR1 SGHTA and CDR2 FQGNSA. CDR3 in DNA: TGTGCCAGCAGCTTCGGCGGTGGGACAGTTCCCTACGAGCAGTACTTC. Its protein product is CASSFGGGTVPYEQYF.

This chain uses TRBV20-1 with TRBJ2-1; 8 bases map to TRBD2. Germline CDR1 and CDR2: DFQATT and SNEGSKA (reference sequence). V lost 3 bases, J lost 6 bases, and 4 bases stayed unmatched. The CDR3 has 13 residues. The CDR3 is CSASGRGLNEQFF. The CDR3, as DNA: TGCAGTGCTAGCGGGAGGGGCCTCAATGAGCAGTTCTTC.

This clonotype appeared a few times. In nucleotides, the CDR3 is TGTGCCAGCAGGCACAGTCCCAAACAGCCCCAGCATTTT. It codes for CASRHSPKQPQHF. V and J are TRBV6-2 or TRBV6-3 and TRBJ1-5, with D unclear. The CDR3 sequence is 13 residues long. Per the germline V gene, CDR1 is MNHEY and CDR2 is SVGEGT. V was cut by 6 bases and J by 7 bases, with 13 bases left in between.

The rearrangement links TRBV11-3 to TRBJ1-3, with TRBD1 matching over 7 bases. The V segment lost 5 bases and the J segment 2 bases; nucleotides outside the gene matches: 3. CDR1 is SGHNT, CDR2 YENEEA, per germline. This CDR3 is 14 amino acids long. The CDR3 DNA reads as TGTGCCAGCAGCATAACAGGGGCTGGAAACACCATATATTTT. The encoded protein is CASSITGAGNTIYF.

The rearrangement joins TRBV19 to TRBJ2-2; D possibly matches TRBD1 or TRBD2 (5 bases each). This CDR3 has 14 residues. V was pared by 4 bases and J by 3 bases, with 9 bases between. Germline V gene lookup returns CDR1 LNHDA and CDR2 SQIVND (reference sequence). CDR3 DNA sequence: TGTGCCAGTAGTAGAGGGGTCGACACCGGGGAGCTGTTTTTT. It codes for CASSRGVDTGELFF.

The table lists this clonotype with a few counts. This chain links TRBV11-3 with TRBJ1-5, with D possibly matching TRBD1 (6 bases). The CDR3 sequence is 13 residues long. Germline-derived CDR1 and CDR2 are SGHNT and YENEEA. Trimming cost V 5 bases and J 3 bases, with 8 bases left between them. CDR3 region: CASSPGVNQPQHF. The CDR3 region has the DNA TGTGCCAGCAGCCCAGGGGTCAATCAGCCCCAGCATTTT. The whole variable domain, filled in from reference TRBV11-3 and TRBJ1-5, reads EAGVVQSPRYKIIEKKQPVAFWCNPISGHNTLYWYLQNLGQGPELLIRYENEEAVDDSQLPKDRFSAERLKGVDSTLKIQPAELGDSAVYLCASSPGVNQPQHFGDGTRLSIL.

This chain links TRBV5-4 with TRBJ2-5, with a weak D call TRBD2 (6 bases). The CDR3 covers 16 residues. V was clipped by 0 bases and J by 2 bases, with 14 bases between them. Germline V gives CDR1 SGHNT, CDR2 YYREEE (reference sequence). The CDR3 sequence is CASSLGGDSPQETQYF. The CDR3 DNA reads TGTGCCAGCAGCTTGGGGGGGGACTCCCCACAAGAGACCCAGTACTTC. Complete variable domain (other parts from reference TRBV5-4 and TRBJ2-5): ETGVTQSPTHLIKTRGQQVTLRCSSQSGHNTVSWYQQALGQGPQFIFQYYREEENGRGNFPPRFSGLQFPNYSSELNVNALELDDSALYLCASSLGGDSPQETQYFGPGTRLLVL.

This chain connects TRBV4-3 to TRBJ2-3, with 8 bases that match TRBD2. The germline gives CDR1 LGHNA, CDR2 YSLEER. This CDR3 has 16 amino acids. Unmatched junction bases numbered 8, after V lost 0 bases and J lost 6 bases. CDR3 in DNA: TGCGCCAGCAGCCAAGAGACGGCGGGGGGCGGGGATACGCAGTATTTT. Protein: CASSQETAGGGDTQYF.

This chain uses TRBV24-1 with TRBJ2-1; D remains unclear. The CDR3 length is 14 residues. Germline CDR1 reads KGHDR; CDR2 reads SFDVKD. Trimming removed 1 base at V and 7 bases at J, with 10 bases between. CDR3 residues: CATSDFAPRNEQFF. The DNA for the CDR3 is TGTGCCACCAGTGATTTTGCCCCGCGGAATGAGCAGTTCTTC.

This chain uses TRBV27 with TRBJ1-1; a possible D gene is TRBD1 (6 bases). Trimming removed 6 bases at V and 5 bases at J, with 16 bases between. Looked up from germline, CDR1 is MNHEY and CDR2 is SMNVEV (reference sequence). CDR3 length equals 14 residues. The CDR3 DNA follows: TGTGCCAGCAGCCGCCCGGGGGGGCGGACTGAAGCTTTCTTT. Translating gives CASSRPGGRTEAFF.

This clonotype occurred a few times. The CDR3 nucleotides read TGTGCCAGCAGTGTTACTAGCGGGGGGGCGACAGATACGCAGTATTTT. Amino acid sequence: CASSVTSGGATDTQYF. The rearrangement uses TRBV27 and TRBJ2-3; TRBD2 agrees at 13 bases. Per germline, CDR1 MNHEY and CDR2 SMNVEV (reference sequence). This CDR3 spans 16 amino acids. The junction had 5 bases not matched to a gene; V was cut back by 5 bases and J by 3 bases.